Here is one T cell receptor beta chain with its context. Its antigen is currently unknown. V lost 5 bases and J lost 8, with 13 bases in between. This CDR3 contains 14 residues. A J-beta primer mix and a sample-barcoded 5' primer were used in a second PCR of roughly 6 to 11 cycles. TCRdb independently ran MiXCR on the 5' RACE reads; one entry per CDR3 protein. The sample records over 1.5 million distinct CDR3 sequences, roughly 50% being singletons. The record originates from a study of blood T cells in healthy people across ages. The study, taken as a whole, reports: Naive T cell percentage showed a strong correlation with TCR beta diversity. While age rose, TCR beta diversity per million T cells dropped in a roughly linear way. Both higher diversity and more naive CD4+ cells marked long-lived donors when set against aged donors. The authors considered diversity estimates from one million T cells to be underestimates.

What was sequenced was blood. The sequence came from a woman aged 35 to 49 in good health. The rearrangement uses TRBV12-3 or TRBV12-4 and TRBJ1-6, with no clear D. In nucleotides, the CDR3 is TGTGCCAGCAGTCCCGGGGAGACGCATTCACCCCTCCACTTT. Amino acid sequence: CASSPGETHSPLHF.